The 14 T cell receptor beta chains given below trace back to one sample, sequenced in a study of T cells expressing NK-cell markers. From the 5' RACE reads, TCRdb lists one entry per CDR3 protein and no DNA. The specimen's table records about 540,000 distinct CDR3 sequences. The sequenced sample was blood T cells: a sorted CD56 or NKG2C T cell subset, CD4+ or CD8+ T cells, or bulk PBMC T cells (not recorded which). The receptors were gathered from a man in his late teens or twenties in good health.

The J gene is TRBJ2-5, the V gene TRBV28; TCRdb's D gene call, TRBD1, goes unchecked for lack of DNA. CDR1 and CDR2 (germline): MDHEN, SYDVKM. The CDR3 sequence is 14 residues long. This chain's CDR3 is CASSYTGVEETQYF.

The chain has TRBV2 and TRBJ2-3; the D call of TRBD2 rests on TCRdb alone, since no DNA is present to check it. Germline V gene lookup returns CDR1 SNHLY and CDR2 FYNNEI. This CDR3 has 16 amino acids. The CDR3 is CASSDQRTRGLNTQYF.

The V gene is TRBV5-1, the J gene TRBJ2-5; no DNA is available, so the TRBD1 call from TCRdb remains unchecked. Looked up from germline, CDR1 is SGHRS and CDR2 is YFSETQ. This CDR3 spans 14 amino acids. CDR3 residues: CASSSRVFAETQYF.

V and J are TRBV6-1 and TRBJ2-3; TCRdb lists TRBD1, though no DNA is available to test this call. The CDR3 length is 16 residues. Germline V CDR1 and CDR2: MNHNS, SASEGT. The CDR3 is CASSDLVRGAADTQYF.

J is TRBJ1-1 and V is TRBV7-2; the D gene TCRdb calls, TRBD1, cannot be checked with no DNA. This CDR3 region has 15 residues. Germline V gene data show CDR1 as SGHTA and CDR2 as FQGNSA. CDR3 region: CASSLGRGPNTEAFF.

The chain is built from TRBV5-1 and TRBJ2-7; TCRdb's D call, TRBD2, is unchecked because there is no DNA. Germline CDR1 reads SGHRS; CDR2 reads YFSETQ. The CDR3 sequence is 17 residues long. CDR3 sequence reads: CASSLDGVAGGPIEQYF.

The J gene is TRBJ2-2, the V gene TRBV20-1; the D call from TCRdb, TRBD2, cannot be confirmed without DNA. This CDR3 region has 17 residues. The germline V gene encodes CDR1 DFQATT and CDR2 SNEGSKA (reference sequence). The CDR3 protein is CSARAGLAGVDTGELFF.

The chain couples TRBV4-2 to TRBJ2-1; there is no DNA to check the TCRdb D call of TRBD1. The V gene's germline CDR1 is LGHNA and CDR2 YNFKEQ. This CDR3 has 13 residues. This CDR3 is CASSPPGQYEQFF.

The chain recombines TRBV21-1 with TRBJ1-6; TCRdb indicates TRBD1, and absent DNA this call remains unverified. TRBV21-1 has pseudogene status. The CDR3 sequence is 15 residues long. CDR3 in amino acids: CANPDWTGRNSPLHF.

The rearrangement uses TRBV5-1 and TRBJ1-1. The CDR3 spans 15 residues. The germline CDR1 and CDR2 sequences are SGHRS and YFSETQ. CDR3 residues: CASSLWEGVGTEAFF.

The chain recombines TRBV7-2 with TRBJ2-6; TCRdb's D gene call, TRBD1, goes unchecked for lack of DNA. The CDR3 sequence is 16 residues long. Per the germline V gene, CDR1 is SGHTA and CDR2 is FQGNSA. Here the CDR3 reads CASSPVGGSWANVLTF.

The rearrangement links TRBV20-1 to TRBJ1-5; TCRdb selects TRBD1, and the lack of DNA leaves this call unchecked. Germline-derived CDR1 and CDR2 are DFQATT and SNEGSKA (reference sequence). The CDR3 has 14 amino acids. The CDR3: CSATRTEYNQPQHF.

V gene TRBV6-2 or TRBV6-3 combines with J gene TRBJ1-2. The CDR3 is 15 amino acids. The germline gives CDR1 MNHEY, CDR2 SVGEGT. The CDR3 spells CASSYSFAAERGYTF.

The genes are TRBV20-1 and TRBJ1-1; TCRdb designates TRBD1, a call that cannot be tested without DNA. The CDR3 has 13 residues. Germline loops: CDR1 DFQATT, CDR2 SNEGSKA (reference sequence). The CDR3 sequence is CSARTGTGTEAFF.